This is a list of T cell receptor beta chains from one sample in a study of human T cells and chemical hapten exposure. TCRdb re-called the RACE reads with MiXCR, one entry per CDR3 protein. The sample lists around 99,000 distinct CDR3 sequences; 9.5% to 15% were seen once. This specimen consisted of whole blood, obtained in connection with sensitization to the hapten diphenylcyclopropenone (DPC). These receptors all come from a woman between 40 and 50 years old with alopecia areata. Some clones in this sample may be carry-over from other donors' samples. Each CDR3 is given with its conserved first and last residue. A D gene is named only where the DNA matches it firmly. Rows may omit the clone size; those that give it use once, few, many or a size class.

>TRBV29-1|TRBD1|TRBJ2-7|many
CSVEGQGSSEQYF
TGCAGCGTTGAGGGACAGGGGTCCTCAGAGCAGTACTTC
>TRBV20-1|TRBD2|TRBJ2-1|few
CSARPYGTSGRNEQFF
TGCAGTGCTAGACCTTACGGGACTAGCGGGAGAAATGAGCAGTTCTTC
>TRBV19|NA|TRBJ2-2|NA
CASSKDRVSGELFF
TGTGCCAGTAGTAAAGATAGGGTCTCCGGGGAGCTGTTTTTT
>TRBV19|NA|TRBJ1-2|many
CASSIDWDGRNYGYTF
TGTGCCAGTAGTATAGACTGGGACGGTAGAAACTATGGCTACACCTTC
>TRBV20-1|NA|TRBJ1-1|many
CSATDRRLSNTEAFF
TGCAGTGCTACGGACAGAAGACTCTCAAACACTGAAGCTTTCTTT
>TRBV11-2|NA|TRBJ2-7|NA
CASSFNWDPAYEQYF
TGTGCCAGCAGCTTCAATTGGGACCCAGCCTACGAGCAGTACTTC
>TRBV5-1|NA|TRBJ2-3|few
CASSLQGLGTDTQYF
TGCGCCAGCAGCTTGCAAGGATTGGGCACAGATACGCAGTATTTT
>TRBV30|TRBD1|TRBJ1-4|NA
CAWSPGQGGEKLFF
TGTGCCTGGAGTCCAGGACAGGGAGGGGAAAAACTGTTTTTT
>TRBV12-3/TRBV12-4|NA|TRBJ1-5|many
CASSDGSNQPQHF
TGTGCCAGCAGCGACGGTAGCAATCAGCCCCAGCATTTT
>TRBV29-1|NA|TRBJ1-1|few
CSVSWNTEAFF
TGCAGCGTATCGTGGAACACTGAAGCTTTCTTT
>TRBV5-1|TRBD2|TRBJ2-3|many
CASSLGLAGDTQYF
TGCGCCAGCAGCTTAGGACTAGCTGGCGATACGCAGTATTTT
>TRBV18|NA|TRBJ1-1|few
CASSLNSDGTEAFF
TGTGCCAGCTCATTAAACTCGGACGGCACTGAAGCTTTCTTT
>TRBV6-2/TRBV6-3|NA|TRBJ1-2|few
CASSGTNNYGYTF
TGTGCCAGCAGCGGTACTAATAACTATGGCTACACCTTC
>TRBV7-2|NA|TRBJ2-1|few
CASFPSAGYNEQFF
TGTGCCAGCTTCCCCTCGGCGGGTTACAATGAGCAGTTCTTC
>TRBV28|NA|TRBJ1-5|few
CASRGSSGPASQHF
TGTGCCAGCAGGGGTTCGTCAGGGCCCGCGTCCCAGCATTTT
>TRBV9|NA|TRBJ1-2|NA
CASSSGDRGLEEGGYTF
TGTGCCAGCAGCTCCGGGGACCGGGGTCTCGAGGAGGGTGGCTACACCTTC
>TRBV18|TRBD1|TRBJ2-7|few
CASSPGTRTGGMEQYF
TGTGCCAGCTCACCAGGGACGCGAACAGGGGGGATGGAGCAGTACTTC
>TRBV2|TRBD1|TRBJ1-1|few
CASSEALDRVSNTEAFF
TGTGCCAGCAGTGAAGCCCTTGACAGGGTCTCGAACACTGAAGCTTTCTTT
>TRBV12-3/TRBV12-4|TRBD1|TRBJ2-7|few
CASSFGTGVSEQYF
TGTGCCAGCAGTTTCGGGACAGGGGTATCCGAGCAGTACTTC
>TRBV29-1|NA|TRBJ1-1|few
CSASKDLTMNTEAFF
TGCAGCGCATCGAAGGACTTGACCATGAACACTGAAGCTTTCTTT
>TRBV6-6|TRBD1|TRBJ1-2|NA
CASSHRTGISNYGYTF
TGTGCCAGCAGTCACCGGACAGGGATAAGTAACTATGGCTACACCTTC
>TRBV19|NA|TRBJ2-1|many
CASRPSAGEQFF
TGTGCCAGTAGGCCCTCCGCCGGTGAGCAGTTCTTC
>TRBV28|NA|TRBJ1-1|many
CASRRDLNTEAFF
TGTGCCAGCAGGCGAGACCTGAACACTGAAGCTTTCTTT
>TRBV7-8|TRBD2|TRBJ2-5|NA
CASSWRTSGSVETQYF
TGTGCCAGCAGCTGGAGGACTAGCGGGTCCGTTGAGACCCAGTACTTC
>TRBV2|NA|TRBJ2-4|NA
CASSESFAKNIQYF
TGTGCCAGCAGTGAGAGTTTCGCCAAAAACATTCAGTACTTC
>TRBV24-1|NA|TRBJ2-4|NA
CATSLSDGGIQYF
TGTGCCACCAGTCTTTCGGACGGGGGCATTCAGTACTTC